Given below is one T cell receptor (beta chain) in context. The sample holds a few counts of this clone. The antigen it recognizes is unknown. No base qualities exist here, and no much larger clone lies one base off it. The trial excluded patients who had a history of autoimmune disease or were on systemic immunosuppression. Peripheral blood for TCR sequencing was collected from all dose cohorts at baseline, on cycle 4 day 1, and on cycle 7 day 1. The samples were drawn from a first-in-human, open-label, multicenter phase I dose-escalation trial of ivuxolimab. Adults with locally advanced or metastatic melanoma, renal cell carcinoma, hepatocellular carcinoma or head and neck squamous cell carcinoma were enrolled in the trial. Before TCR sequencing, CD4+ and CD8+ T cells were separately sorted from peripheral blood. The sample comes from a study of OX40 agonist ivuxolimab in advanced cancers. Looking at the study overall: Ivuxolimab was a fully human IgG2 agonistic monoclonal antibody targeting the costimulatory receptor OX40 (CD134). Intravenous ivuxolimab was administered to patients every 2 weeks at six dose levels: 0.01, 0.1, 0.3, 1.5, 3 and 10 mg/kg. Of the 50 to 55 patients in dose escalation, about 20 had hepatocellular carcinoma, some 15 had melanoma, 9 had renal cell carcinoma and 9 had head and neck cancer. The dose-escalation cohort was roughly 83% male with a mean age of approximately 59 years, ranging from roughly 20 to 80. Prior anti-PD-1, anti-PD-L1 or anti-CTLA-4 therapy was permitted, and checkpoint inhibitors had been received by about 37% of dose-escalation patients. Three dose-escalation patients achieved partial responses, one with hepatocellular carcinoma and two with cutaneous melanoma. Peripheral TCRbeta sequencing was intended to test whether TCR sequence diversity was altered and clonal T-cell expansion was caused by ivuxolimab. The monotherapy dose-escalation portion (N of about 47 patients) of the phase I ivuxolimab trial is reported in the paper. What the study reported, not specific to this receptor: In partial responders in the 0.1-3.0 mg/kg groups, normalized peripheral clonal expansion was found to be among the lowest, especially among CD8+ T cells. After ivuxolimab, expanded clones were on average more numerous among CD8+ T cells than among CD4+ T cells. At doses of 0.1 to 3.0 mg/kg, clonal expansion of both CD4+ and CD8+ T cells in blood was seen between baseline and week 6. Low levels of normalized T-cell clonal expansion were also seen in some nonresponding patients. The antigen specificity of the clonally expanded peripheral T cells was not determined.

Trimming takes 3 bases from V and 6 bases from J, and the germline ends sit 6 bases apart. The germline V gene encodes CDR1 WSHSY and CDR2 SAAADI. The CDR3 measures 11 amino acids from cysteine to phenylalanine. Kept here is only the CDR3 DNA, which spans 33 bases and is read in frame from base 1. Genomic DNA was isolated from the sorted cells so that the TCRbeta CDR3 region could be sequenced. TCRbeta CDR3 regions were sequenced using the immunoSEQ Assay. TCRdb's version of the immuneACCESS table is confined to in-frame rearrangements and falls short of the full clone set. An unresolved V gene accounts for under half of the shortfall where checked; the remainder is of unknown origin. A total of 50,000 to 65,000 clones appear in this sample, about 90% of them only once. Jointly, the top ten make up 20% to 25% of the sample.

Sequencing was performed on CD4+ or CD8+ T cells sorted from blood, taken in a trial of the OX40 agonist ivuxolimab. This receptor was taken from an adult with an advanced solid tumor such as melanoma, head and neck, liver or kidney cancer. The chain employs TRBV10-2 and TRBJ2-7; the D element could tentatively be TRBD1 or TRBD2, as 5 bases agree for each. The nucleotide sequence is given as TGCGCCAGCAGTGACGGGGCCGAGCAGTACTTC. The encoded protein is CASSDGAEQYF.